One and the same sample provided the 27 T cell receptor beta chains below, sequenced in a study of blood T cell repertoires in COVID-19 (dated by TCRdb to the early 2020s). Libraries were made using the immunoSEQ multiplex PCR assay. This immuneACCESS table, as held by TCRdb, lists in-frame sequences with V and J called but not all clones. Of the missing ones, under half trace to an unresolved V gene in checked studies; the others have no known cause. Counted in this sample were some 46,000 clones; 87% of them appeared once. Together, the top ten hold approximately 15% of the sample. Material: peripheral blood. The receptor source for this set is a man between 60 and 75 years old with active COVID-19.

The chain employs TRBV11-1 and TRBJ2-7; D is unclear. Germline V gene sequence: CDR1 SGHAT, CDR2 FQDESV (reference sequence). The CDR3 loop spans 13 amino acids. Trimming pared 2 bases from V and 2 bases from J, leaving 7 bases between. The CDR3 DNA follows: TGTGCCAGCAGCTTAAGGCTAGCCTACGAGCAGTACTTC. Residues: CASSLRLAYEQYF.

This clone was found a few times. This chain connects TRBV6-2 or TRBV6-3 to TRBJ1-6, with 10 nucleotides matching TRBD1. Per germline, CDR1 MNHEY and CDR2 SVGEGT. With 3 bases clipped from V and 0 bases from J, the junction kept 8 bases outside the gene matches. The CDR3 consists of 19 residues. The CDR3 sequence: CASSYGTGDWSSYNSPLHF. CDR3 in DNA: TGTGCCAGCAGTTATGGGACAGGGGATTGGAGCTCCTATAATTCACCCCTCCACTTT.

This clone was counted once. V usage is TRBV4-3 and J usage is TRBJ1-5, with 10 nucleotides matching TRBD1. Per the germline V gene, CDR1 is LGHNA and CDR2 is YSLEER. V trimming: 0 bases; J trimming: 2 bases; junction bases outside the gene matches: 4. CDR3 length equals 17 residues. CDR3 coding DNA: TGCGCCAGCAGCCAAGAATTCGGGACAGGGGGCAATCAGCCCCAGCATTTT. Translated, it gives CASSQEFGTGGNQPQHF.

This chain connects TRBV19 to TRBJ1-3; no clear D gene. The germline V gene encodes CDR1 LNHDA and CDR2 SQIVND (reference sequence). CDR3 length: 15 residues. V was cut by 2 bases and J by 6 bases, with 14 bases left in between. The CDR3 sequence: CASSIQAASTNTIYF. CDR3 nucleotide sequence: TGTGCCAGTAGTATACAGGCAGCTTCGACAAACACCATATATTTT. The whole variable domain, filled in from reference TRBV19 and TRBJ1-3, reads DGGITQSPKYLFRKEGQNVTLSCEQNLNHDAMYWYRQDPGQGLRLIYYSQIVNDFQKGDIAEGYSVSREKKESFPLTVTSAQKNPTAFYLCASSIQAASTNTIYFGEGSWLTVV.

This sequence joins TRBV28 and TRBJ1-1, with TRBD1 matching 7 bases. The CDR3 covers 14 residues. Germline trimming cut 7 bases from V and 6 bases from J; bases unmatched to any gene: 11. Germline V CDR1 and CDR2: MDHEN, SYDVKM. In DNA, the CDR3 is TGTGCCAGCATCCGACAGGGCCTGGTGGCTGAAGCTTTCTTT. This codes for CASIRQGLVAEAFF.

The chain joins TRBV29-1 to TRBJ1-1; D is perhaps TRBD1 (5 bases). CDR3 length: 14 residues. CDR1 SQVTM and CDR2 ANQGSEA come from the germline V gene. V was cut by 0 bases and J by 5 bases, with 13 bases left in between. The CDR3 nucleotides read TGCAGCGTTGAAGAGTCCGGGGGGAGTACTGAAGCTTTCTTT. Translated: CSVEESGGSTEAFF.

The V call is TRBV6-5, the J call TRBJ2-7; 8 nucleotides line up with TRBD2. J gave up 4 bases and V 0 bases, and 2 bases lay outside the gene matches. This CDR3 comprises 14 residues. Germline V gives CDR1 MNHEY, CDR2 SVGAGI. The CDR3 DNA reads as TGTGCCAGCAGTTACTCTAGCGGGGTGTACGAGCAGTACTTC. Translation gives CASSYSSGVYEQYF.

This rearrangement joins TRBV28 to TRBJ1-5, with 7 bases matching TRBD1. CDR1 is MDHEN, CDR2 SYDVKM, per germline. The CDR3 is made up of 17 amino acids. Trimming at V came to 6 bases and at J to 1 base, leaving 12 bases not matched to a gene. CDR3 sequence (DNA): TGTGCCAGCAGGAACGCGGAGGGGGCGCAAAGCAATCAGCCCCAGCATTTT. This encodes CASRNAEGAQSNQPQHF.

In DNA, the CDR3 is TGTGCCAGAAGCATAAGCGGGGGACCGTACAATGAGCAGTTCTTC. Amino acid sequence: CARSISGGPYNEQFF. The chain combines TRBV5-3 with TRBJ2-1; 8 bases line up with TRBD2. TRBV5-3 is assigned to the ORF class and has an uncertain function. The V segment lost 4 bases and the J segment 4 bases; nucleotides outside the gene matches: 7. The CDR3 runs to 15 residues.

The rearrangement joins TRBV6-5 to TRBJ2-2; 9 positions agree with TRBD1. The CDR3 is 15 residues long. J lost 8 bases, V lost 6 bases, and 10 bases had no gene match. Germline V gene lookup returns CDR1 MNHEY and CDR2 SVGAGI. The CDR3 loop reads CASSTGGAGPGELFF. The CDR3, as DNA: TGTGCCAGCAGCACAGGGGGCGCGGGTCCGGGGGAGCTGTTTTTT.

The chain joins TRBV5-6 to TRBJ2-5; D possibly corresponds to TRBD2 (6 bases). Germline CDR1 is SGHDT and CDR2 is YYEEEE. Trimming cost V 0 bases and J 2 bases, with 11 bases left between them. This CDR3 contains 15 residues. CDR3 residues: CASSLGRGIQETQYF. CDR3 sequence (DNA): TGTGCCAGCAGCTTGGGACGGGGGATTCAAGAGACCCAGTACTTC. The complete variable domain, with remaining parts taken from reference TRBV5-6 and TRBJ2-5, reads DAGVTQSPTHLIKTRGQQVTLRCSPKSGHDTVSWYQQALGQGPQFIFQYYEEEERQRGNFPDRFSGHQFPNYSSELNVNALLLGDSALYLCASSLGRGIQETQYFGPGTRLLVL.

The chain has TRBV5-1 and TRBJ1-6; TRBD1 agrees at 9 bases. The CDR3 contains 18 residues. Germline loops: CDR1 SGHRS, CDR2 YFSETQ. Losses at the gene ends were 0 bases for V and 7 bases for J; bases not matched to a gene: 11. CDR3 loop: CASSLEPGGQGGNSPLHF. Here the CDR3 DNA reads TGCGCCAGCAGCTTGGAACCCGGGGGACAGGGAGGGAATTCACCCCTCCACTTT.

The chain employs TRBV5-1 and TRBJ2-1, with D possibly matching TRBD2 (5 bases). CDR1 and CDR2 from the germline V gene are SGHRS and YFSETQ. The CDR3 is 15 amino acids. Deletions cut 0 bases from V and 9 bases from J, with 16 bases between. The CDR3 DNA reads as TGCGCCAGCAGCTTGGCACTAGATGCCTTAGGTGAGCAGTTCTTC. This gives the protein CASSLALDALGEQFF. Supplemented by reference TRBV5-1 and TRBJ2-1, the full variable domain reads KAGVTQTPRYLIKTRGQQVTLSCSPISGHRSVSWYQQTPGQGLQFLFEYFSETQRNKGNFPGRFSGRQFSNSRSEMNVSTLELGDSALYLCASSLALDALGEQFFGPGTRLTVL.

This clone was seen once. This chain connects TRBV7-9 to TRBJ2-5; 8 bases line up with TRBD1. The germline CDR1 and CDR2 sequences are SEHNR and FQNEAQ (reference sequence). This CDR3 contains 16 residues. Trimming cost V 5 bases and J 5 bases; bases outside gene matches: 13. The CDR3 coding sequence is TGTGCCAGCAGCAGACAGGGGAATAGTATTCTTGAGACCCAGTACTTC. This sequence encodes CASSRQGNSILETQYF.

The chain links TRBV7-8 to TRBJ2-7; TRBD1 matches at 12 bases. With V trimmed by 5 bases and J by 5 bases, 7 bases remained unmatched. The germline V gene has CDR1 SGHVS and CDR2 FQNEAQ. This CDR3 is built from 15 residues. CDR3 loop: CASSPLGTGGHEQYF. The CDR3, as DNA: TGTGCCAGCAGCCCCTTGGGGACAGGGGGCCACGAGCAGTACTTC. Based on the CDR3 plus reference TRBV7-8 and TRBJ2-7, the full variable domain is GAGVSQSPRYKVAKRGQDVALRCDPISGHVSLFWYQQALGQGPEFLTYFQNEAQLDKSGLPSDRFFAERPEGSVSTLKIQRTQQEDSAVYLCASSPLGTGGHEQYFGPGTRLTVT.

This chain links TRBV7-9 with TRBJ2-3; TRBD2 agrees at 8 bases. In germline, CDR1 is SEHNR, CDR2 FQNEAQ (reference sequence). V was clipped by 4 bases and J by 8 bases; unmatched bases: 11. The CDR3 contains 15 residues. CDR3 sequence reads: CASSSEVAGGVTQYF. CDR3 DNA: TGTGCCAGCAGCTCGGAGGTTGCGGGAGGTGTTACGCAGTATTTT.

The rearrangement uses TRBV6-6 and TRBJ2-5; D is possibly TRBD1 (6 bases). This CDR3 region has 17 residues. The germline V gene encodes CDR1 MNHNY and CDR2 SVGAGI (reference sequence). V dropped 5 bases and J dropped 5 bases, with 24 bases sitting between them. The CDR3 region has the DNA TGTGCCAGCAGTCACGGGACCGAAACAGGGTTTCGGGAGACCCAGTACTTC. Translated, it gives CASSHGTETGFRETQYF.

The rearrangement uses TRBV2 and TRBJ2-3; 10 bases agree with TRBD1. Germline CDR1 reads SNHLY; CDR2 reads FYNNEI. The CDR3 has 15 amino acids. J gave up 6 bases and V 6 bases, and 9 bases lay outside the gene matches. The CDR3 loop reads CASREMTGGFDTQYF. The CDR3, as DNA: TGTGCCAGCAGGGAAATGACAGGGGGCTTTGATACGCAGTATTTT.

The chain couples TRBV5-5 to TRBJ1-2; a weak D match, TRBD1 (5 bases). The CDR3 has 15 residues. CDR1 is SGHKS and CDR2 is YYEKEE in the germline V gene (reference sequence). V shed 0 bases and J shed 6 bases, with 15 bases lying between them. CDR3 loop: CASSLEPGRLDGYTF. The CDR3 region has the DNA TGTGCCAGCAGCTTGGAGCCAGGGAGGTTGGATGGCTACACCTTC. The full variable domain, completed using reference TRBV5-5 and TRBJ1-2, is DAGVTQSPTHLIKTRGQQVTLRCSPISGHKSVSWYQQVLGQGPQFIFQYYEKEERGRGNFPDRFSARQFPNYSSELNVNALLLGDSALYLCASSLEPGRLDGYTFGSGTRLTVV.

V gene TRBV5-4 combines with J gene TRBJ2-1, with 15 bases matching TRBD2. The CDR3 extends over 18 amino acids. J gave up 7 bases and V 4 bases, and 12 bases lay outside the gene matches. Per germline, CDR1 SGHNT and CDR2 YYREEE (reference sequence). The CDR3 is CASSPGLAGGLSGNEQFF. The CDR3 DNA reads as TGTGCCAGCAGCCCGGGACTAGCGGGAGGCCTTTCTGGGAATGAGCAGTTCTTC. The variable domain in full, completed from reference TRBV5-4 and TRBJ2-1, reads ETGVTQSPTHLIKTRGQQVTLRCSSQSGHNTVSWYQQALGQGPQFIFQYYREEENGRGNFPPRFSGLQFPNYSSELNVNALELDDSALYLCASSPGLAGGLSGNEQFFGPGTRLTVL.

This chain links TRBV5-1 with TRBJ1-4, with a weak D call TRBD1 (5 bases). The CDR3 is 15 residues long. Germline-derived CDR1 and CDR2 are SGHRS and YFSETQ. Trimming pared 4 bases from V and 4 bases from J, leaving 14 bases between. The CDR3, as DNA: TGCGCCAGCAGCACCGACAGCTCGGATAATGAAAAACTGTTTTTT. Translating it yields CASSTDSSDNEKLFF.

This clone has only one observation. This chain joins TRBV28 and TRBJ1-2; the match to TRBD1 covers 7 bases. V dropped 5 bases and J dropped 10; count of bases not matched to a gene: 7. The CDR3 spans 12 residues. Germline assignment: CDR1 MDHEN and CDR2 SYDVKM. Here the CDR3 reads CASSPRQGYYTF. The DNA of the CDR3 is TGTGCCAGCAGTCCGCGACAGGGCTACTACACCTTC.

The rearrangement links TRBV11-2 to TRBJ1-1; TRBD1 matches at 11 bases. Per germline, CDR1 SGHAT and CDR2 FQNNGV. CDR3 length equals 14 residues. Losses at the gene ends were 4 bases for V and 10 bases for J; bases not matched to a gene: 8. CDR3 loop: CASSSVPGQGGAFF. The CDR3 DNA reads TGTGCCAGCAGCTCCGTCCCGGGACAGGGGGGAGCTTTCTTT.

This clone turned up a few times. The CDR3 DNA reads as TGTGCCAGCAAACCTTCGGGGACTAGCGGTAGTAGGCGTGGTACGCAGTATTTT. Its protein is CASKPSGTSGSRRGTQYF. The genes are TRBV3-1 (or the pseudogene TRBV3-2) and TRBJ2-3; 11 bases are a match to TRBD2. The CDR3 runs 18 residues. The germline V gene encodes CDR1 LGHDT and CDR2 YNNKEL (reference sequence). The ends lost 7 bases at V and 8 bases at J; junction bases unmatched: 20.

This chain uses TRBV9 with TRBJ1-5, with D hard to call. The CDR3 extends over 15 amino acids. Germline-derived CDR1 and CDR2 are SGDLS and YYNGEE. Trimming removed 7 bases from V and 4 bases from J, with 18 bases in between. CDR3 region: CASSKSGVRNQPQHF. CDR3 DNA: TGTGCCAGCTCCAAGTCAGGCGTTAGAAATCAGCCCCAGCATTTT.

The CDR3 sequence is CATGLAGGYEQFF. The CDR3 DNA reads as TGTGCCACCGGACTAGCGGGAGGATATGAGCAGTTCTTC. This chain joins TRBV10-3 and TRBJ2-1, with TRBD2 identical over 14 bases. The germline V gene encodes CDR1 ENHRY and CDR2 SYGVKD. V shed 10 bases and J 8 bases; nucleotides not matched to a gene: 4. This CDR3 spans 13 amino acids.

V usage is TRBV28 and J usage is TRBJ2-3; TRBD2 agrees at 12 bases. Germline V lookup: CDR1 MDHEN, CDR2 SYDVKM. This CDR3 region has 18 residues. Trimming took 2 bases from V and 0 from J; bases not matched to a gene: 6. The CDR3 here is CASSLTSGGSASTDTQYF. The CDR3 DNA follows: TGTGCCAGCAGTTTAACTAGCGGGGGGAGCGCTAGCACAGATACGCAGTATTTT.